Sequencing of this T cell receptor (beta chain) was carried out in a study of CD8 T cells in Susac syndrome. General study points: The study conceded that relatively few individuals underwent its TCR sequencing and HLA analysis.

CDR1 and CDR2 from the germline V gene are SGHRS and YFSETQ. The junction had 7 bases not matched to a gene; V was cut back by 3 bases and J by 6 bases. This CDR3 has 15 residues. A word on this clonotype: Its cognate antigen is unknown.

The individuals used as controls were healthy donors who had been matched for both age and sex. Negative isolation yielded CD8+ and CD4+ T cells; FACS enriched TEMRA cells. It was with random hexamers that about 0.45 to 1 ug RNA was reverse transcribed. A multiplex approach, immunoSEQ multiplex PCR, amplified TCR beta CDR3 across 54 Vbeta and 13 Jbeta. TCRdb reprocessed the immunoSEQ multiplex PCR reads with MiXCR, giving one entry per CDR3 protein. The sample has some 120,000 distinct CDR3 sequences; 80% to 95% are singletons. The source material was CD8+ T cells from PBMCs. The V gene is TRBV5-1, the J gene TRBJ2-2; 8 bases align to TRBD1. The source is a human donor in good health. CDR3 residues: CASSSGQEVSGELFF. The CDR3, as DNA: TGCGCCAGCAGCTCGGGACAGGAAGTATCCGGGGAGCTGTTTTTT.